This TCR beta chain was recorded in a study of T cell responses to AZD1222 COVID-19 vaccine (dated by TCRdb to the early 2020s). Regarding the research as a whole: AZD1222 recipients given second doses at about 4 weeks or at about 12 weeks were pooled, since spike-specific TCR depth and breadth were not found to differ between the two schedules. A total of about 230 trial participants underwent TCR sequencing, of whom about 210 received two doses of AZD1222 and approximately 25 received two doses of the MenACWY control vaccine. Trial participants were enrolled by age into subgroups of 18-55, 56-69 and 70-plus years, and around 150, 28 and 57 TCR-sequenced participants, respectively, were included in these subgroups.

The CDR3 regions of human TCRbeta chains were analyzed by immunosequencing. As for the authors' bioinformatics: TCRs in the repertoires were compared against a reference library of SARS-CoV-2-specific TCRs that had been generated with the MIRA antigen-specificity platform. Breadth was defined as the fraction of unique TCRs that were SARS-CoV-2-associated. Depth was defined as the fraction of total T cells that were SARS-CoV-2-associated. Using the MIRA data, each spike-specific TCR was mapped to the spike region that the TCR reacts to and placed in a CD4 or CD8 class. Log10-transformed breadth and depth values were compared by one-way ANOVA with Sidak's multiple comparisons tests. TCRdb re-hosts the immuneACCESS table, in-frame sequences only. Its copies lack some clones; in the studies checked, an unresolved V gene accounts for under half of them, and the cause for the rest is not known. That table furnishes V, J and clone size, whereas the DNA furnished D and trimming. For this sample there are under 200,000 clones; approximately 94% appear just once. About 0.6% of the sample is in the top ten clones.

Notes on this clone: This receptor's antigen is unknown. There are no base qualities to consult, and no much larger clone falls within one base.

A distance of 14 bases separates the germline ends of V and J, which lose 3 bases and 3 bases respectively. The CDR3 has 15 amino acids, counting the end cysteine and phenylalanine. The kept DNA is CDR3 alone, 45 bases in frame from the first base. The germline V gene sets CDR1 to SGHVS and CDR2 to FNYEAQ. In the paper's terms, the time point label means: baseline before first vaccination. Vaccinee samples came from UK trials COV001 and COV002, including a single-blind randomized controlled phase 2/3 trial of AZD1222 (ChAdOx1 nCoV-19) in healthy adults. For TCRbeta chain sequencing, PBMC samples were collected from trial participants at day 0 and at day 28 after the second dose. General conclusions and limits of the study: In the small 56-69-year group, the increase in depth fell short of significance, most likely because of low power. Because no day 14 peak-response samples were available, repertoires were characterized only after the peak T cell response. After two AZD1222 doses, both the breadth and the depth of spike-specific TCRs were significantly higher than at day 0 and than in MenACWY recipients. CD4 TCRs associated with the vaccine covered the entire spike protein, and the dominant responses were in regions 160-218 and 743-854. Conclusions about previously exposed vaccinees were limited because only 5 or 6 AZD1222 recipients were SARS-CoV-2 seropositive at baseline. Most participants were white British and females outnumbered males, and the authors suggested that clonal diversity may have been underestimated. Nearly half of unique spike-specific TCRs reportedly recognized epitopes outside regions mutated in the B.1.351 and B.1.1.7 variants.

Sequencing used peripheral blood, obtained on day 0 of AZD1222 vaccination. This sequence originates from an adult in good health. Here the chain combines TRBV7-6 and TRBJ1-1; the D gene is perhaps TRBD1, on 5 matching bases. The CDR3 amino acid sequence is: CASSFIGVGDTEAFF. The DNA sequence is given as TGTGCCAGCAGCTTCATAGGGGTGGGAGACACTGAAGCTTTCTTT.